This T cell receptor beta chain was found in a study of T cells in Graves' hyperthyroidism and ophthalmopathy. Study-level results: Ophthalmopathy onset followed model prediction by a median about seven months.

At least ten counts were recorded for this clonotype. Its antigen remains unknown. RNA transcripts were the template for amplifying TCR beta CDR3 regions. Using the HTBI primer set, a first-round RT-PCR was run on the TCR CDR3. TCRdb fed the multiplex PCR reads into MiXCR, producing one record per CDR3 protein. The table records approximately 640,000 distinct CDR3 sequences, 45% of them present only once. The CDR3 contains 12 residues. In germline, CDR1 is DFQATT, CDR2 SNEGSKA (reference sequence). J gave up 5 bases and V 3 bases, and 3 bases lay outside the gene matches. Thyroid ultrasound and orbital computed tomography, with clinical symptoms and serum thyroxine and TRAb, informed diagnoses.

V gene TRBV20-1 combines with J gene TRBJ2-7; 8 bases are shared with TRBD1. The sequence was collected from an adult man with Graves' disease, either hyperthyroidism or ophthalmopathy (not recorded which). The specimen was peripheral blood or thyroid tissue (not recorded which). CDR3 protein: CSASQGANEQYF. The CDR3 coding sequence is TGCAGTGCTAGTCAGGGGGCCAACGAGCAGTACTTC.